The subject of this entry is one T cell receptor beta chain. Sequencing was performed with immunoSEQ multiplex PCR; in TCRdb, only in-frame clones are kept and a portion is missing. The sample consists of about 300,000 clones, around 90% of them appearing once. This sample was taken from a study of blood T cell repertoires in COVID-19. The germline V gene has CDR1 LGHDT and CDR2 YNNKEL (reference sequence). This CDR3 has 16 residues. The ends were cut back, 0 bases at V and 2 bases at J, with 13 bases in the middle. Sample: peripheral blood. The sequence derives from a man in his sixties or seventies with acute or convalescent COVID-19. This chain connects TRBV3-1 (or the pseudogene TRBV3-2) to TRBJ1-1; tentative D call: TRBD1 (5 bases). Here the CDR3 reads CASSQDSGGLNTEAFF. The CDR3 region has the DNA TGTGCCAGCAGCCAAGATTCGGGGGGGTTAAACACTGAAGCTTTCTTT.